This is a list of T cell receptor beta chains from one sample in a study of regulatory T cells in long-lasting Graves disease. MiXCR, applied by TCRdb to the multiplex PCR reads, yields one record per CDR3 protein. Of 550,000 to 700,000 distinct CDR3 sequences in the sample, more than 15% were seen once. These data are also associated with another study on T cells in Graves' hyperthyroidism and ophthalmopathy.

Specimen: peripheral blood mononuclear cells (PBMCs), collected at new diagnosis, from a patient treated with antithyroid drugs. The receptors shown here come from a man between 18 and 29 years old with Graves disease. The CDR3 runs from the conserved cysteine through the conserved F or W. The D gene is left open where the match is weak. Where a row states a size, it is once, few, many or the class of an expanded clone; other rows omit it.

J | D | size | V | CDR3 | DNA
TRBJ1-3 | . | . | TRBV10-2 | CASTEQGYSGNTIYF | TGCGCCAGCACTGAACAGGGTTATTCTGGAAACACCATATATTTT
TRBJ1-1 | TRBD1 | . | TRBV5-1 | CASSPGDSLNTEAFF | TGCGCCAGCAGCCCGGGGGACAGTCTGAACACTGAAGCTTTCTTT
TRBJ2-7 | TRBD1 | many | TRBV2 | CASTPGQGTHEQYF | TGTGCCAGCACCCCGGGACAGGGGACCCACGAGCAGTACTTC
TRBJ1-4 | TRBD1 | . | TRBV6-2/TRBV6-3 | CASSYKGAGEKLFF | TGTGCCAGCAGTTACAAGGGGGCGGGTGAAAAACTGTTTTTT
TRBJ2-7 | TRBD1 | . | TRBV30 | CAWNKGQGSYSYEQYF | TGTGCCTGGAATAAGGGACAGGGGTCCTACTCCTACGAGCAGTACTTC
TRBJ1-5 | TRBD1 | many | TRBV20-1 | CSANLQGARGNQPQHF | TGCAGTGCTAATTTGCAGGGGGCGCGTGGCAATCAGCCCCAGCATTTT
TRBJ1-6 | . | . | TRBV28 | CASSLNRGSDSPLHF | TGTGCCAGCAGTTTAAACCGGGGTTCGGATTCACCCCTCCACTTT
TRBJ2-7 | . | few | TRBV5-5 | CASSLAGEITYEQYF | TGTGCCAGCAGCTTGGCGGGGGAAATTACCTACGAGCAGTACTTC
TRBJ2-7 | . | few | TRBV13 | CASSSRSRTLFTEQYF | TGTGCCAGCAGCTCCAGGTCACGGACGCTTTTCACCGAGCAGTACTTC
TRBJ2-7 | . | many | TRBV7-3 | CASSFNPAYEQYF | TGTGCCAGCAGCTTTAACCCCGCCTACGAGCAGTACTTC
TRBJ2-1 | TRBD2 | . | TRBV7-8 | CATNLWEGGQFF | TGTGCCACTAACCTATGGGAGGGCGGGCAGTTCTTC
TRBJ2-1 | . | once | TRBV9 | CASSSPADVGVLYEQFF | TGTGCCAGCAGCTCGCCGGCCGACGTGGGAGTGCTATACGAGCAGTTCTTC
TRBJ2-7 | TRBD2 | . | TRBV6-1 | CASTPRGIAGAWGTGYEQYF | TGTGCCAGCACCCCCCGGGGGATAGCGGGAGCGTGGGGTACAGGCTACGAGCAGTACTTC
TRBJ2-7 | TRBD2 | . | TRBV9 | CASSGGLADTSYEQYF | TGTGCCAGCAGCGGAGGACTAGCGGACACCTCCTACGAGCAGTACTTC
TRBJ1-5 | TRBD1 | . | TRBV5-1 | CASSTGDSQPQHF | TGCGCCAGCAGCACTGGGGACAGTCAGCCCCAGCATTTT
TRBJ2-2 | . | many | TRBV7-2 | CASSITGTTNTGELFF | TGTGCCAGCAGCATCACCGGGACAACGAACACCGGGGAGCTGTTTTTT
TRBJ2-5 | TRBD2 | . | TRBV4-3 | CASSQEASGRYRTGTQYF | TGTGCCAGCAGCCAAGAGGCTAGCGGGAGATACCGTACGGGGACCCAGTACTTC
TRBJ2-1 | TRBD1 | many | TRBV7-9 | CASSQGDRVAAYNEQFF | TGTGCCAGCAGCCAAGGGGACAGGGTGGCAGCCTACAATGAGCAGTTCTTC
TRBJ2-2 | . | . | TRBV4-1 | CASSQRAGYGGELFF | TGCGCCAGCAGCCAACGGGCAGGGTATGGCGGGGAGCTGTTTTTT